The clone carrying this T cell receptor (beta chain) was detected a few times. The antigen is undetermined. The data belong to a study of T cells after yellow fever vaccination. As for the study in general: For low cell numbers, libraries were made with SMART-Seq v4 Ultra Low Input.

This CDR3 has 11 residues. The V gene's germline CDR1 is DFQATT and CDR2 SNEGSKA (reference sequence). General study findings and limits: The study noted that FACS-sorted repertoires could contain abundant clonotypes contaminating from the bulk population. The booster saw the reappearance of most primary-vaccination clones (approximately 97% CD4, 80% to 90% CD8). Researchers noted that a small share of clonotypes showed up in both CD4 and CD8 compartments.

TCRdb independently ran MiXCR on the 5' RACE reads; one entry per CDR3 protein. Altogether 450,000 to 550,000 distinct CDR3 sequences are present, 20% to 25% being singletons, with the ten largest covering about 15%. Here the sequenced sample was PBMCs, taken about 21 days after the first yellow fever vaccination. The chain joins TRBV20-1 to TRBJ2-1; maybe TRBD2 (6 bases). The source is a man aged 18 to 30 who received the YFV17D yellow fever vaccine. CDR3 region: CGTSSYNEQFF. DNA for the CDR3: TGCGGAACTAGCAGTTACAATGAGCAGTTCTTC.